The 13 T cell receptor beta chains given below trace back to one sample, sequenced in a study of T cell repertoires in cytomegalovirus infection. One entry per CDR3 protein results from TCRdb running MiXCR on the reads. Of 510,000 or so distinct CDR3 sequences in the sample, more than 20% were seen once. Input material: PBMCs. These receptors all come from a human donor in good health (CMV status not recorded). Some clones in this sample may be carry-over from other donors' samples.

The table lists this clonotype with a few counts. The chain uses TRBV4-1 and TRBJ2-2, with TRBD2 matching over 7 bases. Germline V gene sequence: CDR1 MGHRA, CDR2 YSYEKL. With V trimmed by 9 bases and J by 0 bases, 7 bases remained unmatched. The CDR3 covers 15 residues. The CDR3 protein is CASQRLASNTGELFF. CDR3 nucleotide sequence: TGCGCCAGTCAGAGACTAGCATCGAACACCGGGGAGCTGTTTTTT.

This clonotype showed up just a few times. The genes are TRBV11-3 and TRBJ2-5, with D perhaps given as TRBD1 or TRBD2 (5 bases each). Germline CDR1 and CDR2: SGHNT and YENEEA. The length of the CDR3 is 14 residues. V dropped 3 bases and J dropped 5 bases, with 13 bases sitting between them. The CDR3 region has the DNA TGTGCCAGCAGCTTTAGAGGGGCGCGGGAGACCCAGTACTTC. Protein sequence: CASSFRGARETQYF.

This clonotype has a handful of counts. This sequence joins TRBV11-3 and TRBJ1-4; D ambiguous. CDR3 size: 15 residues. V lost 0 bases and J 3 bases, leaving 8 bases between the germline ends. The V gene's germline CDR1 is SGHNT and CDR2 YENEEA. CDR3: CASSLDSQANEKLFF. Here the CDR3 DNA reads TGTGCCAGCAGCTTAGATTCGCAGGCTAATGAAAAACTGTTTTTT.

This clonotype was seen more than once but under ten times. The chain couples TRBV20-1 to TRBJ1-1; D is unclear. The length of the CDR3 is 8 residues. Germline-derived CDR1 and CDR2 are DFQATT and SNEGSKA (reference sequence). The CDR3 bases are TGCAGCCTACTTGGAGCTTTCTTT. This encodes CSLLGAFF.

This clonotype was seen more than once but under ten times. This chain connects TRBV28 to TRBJ2-1, with 9 positions matching TRBD2. The CDR3 contains 16 residues. J lost 4 bases, V lost 7 bases, and 11 bases had no gene match. Germline CDR1 MDHEN, CDR2 SYDVKM. The CDR3 protein is CASNSAGGPGYNEQFF. The CDR3 DNA reads TGTGCCAGCAATTCGGCGGGAGGGCCGGGGTACAATGAGCAGTTCTTC.

The V call is TRBV10-3, the J call TRBJ1-1, with TRBD1 as a possible D gene (6 bases). CDR1 and CDR2 from the germline V gene are ENHRY and SYGVKD. V lost 4 bases to trimming and J lost 1 base, with 10 bases between them. The CDR3 extends over 14 amino acids. The CDR3, as DNA: TGTGCCATCAGTGGACAGGAGAGGAACACTGAAGCTTTCTTT. It codes for CAISGQERNTEAFF.

This sequence joins TRBV11-1 and TRBJ2-3; no definite D call. Trimming took off 2 bases at V and 8 bases at J, with 11 bases between the two ends. The CDR3 runs to 13 residues. Germline V gene lookup returns CDR1 SGHAT and CDR2 FQDESV (reference sequence). CDR3 nucleotide sequence: TGTGCCAGCAGCTTACTAGGGATAGGTACGCAGTATTTT. It translates to CASSLLGIGTQYF.

The chain carries TRBV20-1 and TRBJ1-1; 10 nucleotides line up with TRBD1. CDR1 is DFQATT and CDR2 is SNEGSKA in the germline V gene (reference sequence). V gave up 5 bases and J gave up 7 bases; unmatched junction bases: 10. CDR3 size: 14 residues. CDR3 DNA: TGCAGTGCTCATGATAGGACAGGGGGATATGAAGCTTTCTTT. Amino acids: CSAHDRTGGYEAFF.

The chain links TRBV4-1 to TRBJ1-1; D remains unclear. Trimming removed 0 bases from V and 4 bases from J, with 9 bases in between. Germline V gene sequence: CDR1 MGHRA, CDR2 YSYEKL. The CDR3 totals 14 residues. The CDR3 coding sequence is TGCGCCAGCAGCCAAGATAAGGGTGTCACTGAAGCTTTCTTT. Translating gives CASSQDKGVTEAFF.

This clonotype appeared a few times. V and J are TRBV9 and TRBJ2-3, with 9 bases fitting TRBD2. The CDR3 spans 15 residues. CDR1 is SGDLS and CDR2 is YYNGEE in the germline V gene. With V trimmed by 3 bases and J by 4 bases, 6 bases remained unmatched. CDR3 loop: CASSAAGGAADTQYF. The CDR3 DNA sequence: TGTGCCAGCAGCGCAGCGGGAGGAGCCGCAGATACGCAGTATTTT.

A single count supports this clonotype. The chain joins TRBV14 to TRBJ2-1; D is perhaps TRBD2 (5 bases). CDR1 and CDR2 (germline): SGHDN, FVKESK. The CDR3 extends over 16 amino acids. V was pared by 5 bases and J by 7 bases, with 21 bases between. DNA for the CDR3: TGTGCCAGCAGCGCCCAGTCGGGGAAAAGGTGGAATGAGCAGTTCTTC. Protein: CASSAQSGKRWNEQFF.

The chain recombines TRBV14 with TRBJ1-1, with TRBD1 as a possible D gene (5 bases). V lost 1 base, J lost 5 bases, and 14 bases lay in between. The CDR3 is 15 amino acids. Germline V lookup: CDR1 SGHDN, CDR2 FVKESK. CDR3 bases: TGTGCCAGCAGCCAAGTGATAGGGGTAGAGACTGAAGCTTTCTTT. It encodes CASSQVIGVETEAFF.

The gene calls are TRBV6-1 and TRBJ2-4; TRBD1 agrees at 8 bases. Germline CDR1 is MNHNS and CDR2 is SASEGT. The CDR3 extends over 18 amino acids. The J segment lost 1 base and the V segment lost 7 bases, leaving 15 bases of the junction unmatched. DNA for the CDR3: TGTGCCAGCACCGAAGGGGCAGGGGGCGTTGGGGCCAAAAACATTCAGTACTTC. Translation gives CASTEGAGGVGAKNIQYF.